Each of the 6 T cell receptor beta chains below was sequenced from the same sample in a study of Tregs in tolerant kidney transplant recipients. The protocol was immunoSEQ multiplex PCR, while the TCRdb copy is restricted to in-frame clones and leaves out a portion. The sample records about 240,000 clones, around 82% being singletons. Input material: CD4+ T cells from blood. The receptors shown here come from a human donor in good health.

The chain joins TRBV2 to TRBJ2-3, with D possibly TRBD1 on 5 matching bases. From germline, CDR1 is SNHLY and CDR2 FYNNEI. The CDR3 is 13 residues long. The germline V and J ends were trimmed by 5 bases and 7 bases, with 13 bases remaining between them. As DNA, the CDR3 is TGTGCCAGCAGTCAAATACAGGAGAATACGCAGTATTTT. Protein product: CASSQIQENTQYF.

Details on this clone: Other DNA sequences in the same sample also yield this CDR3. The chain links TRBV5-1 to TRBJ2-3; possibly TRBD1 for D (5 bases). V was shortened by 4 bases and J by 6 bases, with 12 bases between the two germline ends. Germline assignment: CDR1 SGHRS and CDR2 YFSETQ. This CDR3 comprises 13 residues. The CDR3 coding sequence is TGCGCCAGCAGCCTAGTGGGGCCGGATACGCAGTATTTT. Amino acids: CASSLVGPDTQYF. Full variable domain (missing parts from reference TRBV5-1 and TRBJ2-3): KAGVTQTPRYLIKTRGQQVTLSCSPISGHRSVSWYQQTPGQGLQFLFEYFSETQRNKGNFPGRFSGRQFSNSRSEMNVSTLELGDSALYLCASSLVGPDTQYFGPGTRLTVL.

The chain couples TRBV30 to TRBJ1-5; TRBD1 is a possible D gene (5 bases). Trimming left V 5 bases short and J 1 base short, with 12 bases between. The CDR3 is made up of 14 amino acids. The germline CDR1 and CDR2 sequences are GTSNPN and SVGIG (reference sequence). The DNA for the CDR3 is TGTGCCTGGGGATCGACAGTAAGCAATCAGCCCCAGCATTTT. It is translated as CAWGSTVSNQPQHF.

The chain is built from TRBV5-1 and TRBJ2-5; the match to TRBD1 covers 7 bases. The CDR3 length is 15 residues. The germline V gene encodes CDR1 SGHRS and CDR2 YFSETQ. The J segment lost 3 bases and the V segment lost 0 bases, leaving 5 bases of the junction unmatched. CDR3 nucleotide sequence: TGCGCCAGCAGCTTGGTTAGGGGGCTTAAAGAGACCCAGTACTTC. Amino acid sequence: CASSLVRGLKETQYF.

The CDR3 here is CASSQSAGGQGGNTIYF. In DNA, the CDR3 is TGTGCCAGCAGCCAATCGGCGGGGGGGCAGGGTGGAAACACCATATATTTT. The gene calls are TRBV4-2 and TRBJ1-3, with a tentative D call TRBD1 (6 bases). Trimming stripped 2 bases from V and 3 bases from J, with 17 bases between. Germline values: CDR1 LGHNA, CDR2 YNFKEQ. The CDR3 contains 17 residues.

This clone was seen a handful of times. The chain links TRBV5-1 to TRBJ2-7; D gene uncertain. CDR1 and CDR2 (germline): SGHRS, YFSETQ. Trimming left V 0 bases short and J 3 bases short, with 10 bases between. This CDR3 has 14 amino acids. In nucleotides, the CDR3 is TGCGCCAGCAGCTTGGAGGGCAGTGTCTACGAGCAGTACTTC. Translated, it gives CASSLEGSVYEQYF. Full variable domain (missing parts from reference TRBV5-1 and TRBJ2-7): KAGVTQTPRYLIKTRGQQVTLSCSPISGHRSVSWYQQTPGQGLQFLFEYFSETQRNKGNFPGRFSGRQFSNSRSEMNVSTLELGDSALYLCASSLEGSVYEQYFGPGTRLTVT.